The 30 T cell receptor beta chains below come from one sample, sequenced in a study of T cells in tuberculosis. Clones were sequenced by immunoSEQ multiplex PCR, and TCRdb holds only the in-frame ones, with some missing. The sample contains 80,000 to 90,000 clones, approximately 90% of which appear only once. Thawed, overnight-rested PBMC were stained with GMM-loaded CD1B tetramer, viability dye and anti-CD3, then sorted. CD1B tetramers were loaded with Rhodococcus equi-derived C32 glucose monomycolate. Sequenced: CD1b-GMM tetramer-negative cells sorted from PBMCs. These receptors were collected from an adult woman with latent tuberculosis.

The chain recombines TRBV9 with TRBJ1-4; tentatively, D is TRBD1 (6 bases). The CDR3 sequence is 15 residues long. With 3 bases removed from V and 5 bases from J, the gap between germline ends came to 14 bases. The germline V gene has CDR1 SGDLS and CDR2 YYNGEE. CDR3 coding DNA: TGTGCCAGCAGCGCACCAACAGGGAGAAATGAAAAACTGTTTTTT. Protein sequence: CASSAPTGRNEKLFF.

The CDR3 region is CASSLAGQGVRWGYTF. The CDR3 coding sequence is TGTGCCAGCAGCTTGGCGGGACAGGGGGTTCGGTGGGGCTACACCTTC. This chain uses TRBV5-4 with TRBJ1-2; the match to TRBD1 covers 11 bases. The V and J ends lost 0 bases and 8 bases, in that order; junction bases with no gene match: 9. The CDR3 is made up of 16 amino acids. CDR1 and CDR2 (germline): SGHNT, YYREEE (reference sequence).

The chain carries TRBV29-1 and TRBJ2-5; 8 nucleotides line up with TRBD1. The CDR3 is 15 amino acids. The V gene end was trimmed by 3 bases and the J gene end by 3 bases; junction bases not matched to a gene: 9. CDR1 is SQVTM, CDR2 ANQGSEA, per germline. The CDR3 reads CSVEGGQGGKETQYF. CDR3 DNA: TGCAGCGTTGAGGGCGGACAGGGAGGTAAAGAGACCCAGTACTTC.

There are a few counts of this clone. The V call is TRBV7-9, the J call TRBJ2-7; 9 bases are shared with TRBD1. Germline V gene sequence: CDR1 SEHNR, CDR2 FQNEAQ (reference sequence). The CDR3 totals 13 residues. The V segment lost 1 base and the J segment 5 bases; nucleotides outside the gene matches: 0. For the CDR3, the DNA is TGTGCCAGCAGCTTAGGGACAGGGGACGAGCAGTACTTC. It specifies CASSLGTGDEQYF.

The rearrangement joins TRBV5-1 to TRBJ1-2; D might be TRBD1 (6 bases). This CDR3 is built from 17 residues. V was pared by 2 bases and J by 4 bases, with 21 bases between. Germline V lookup: CDR1 SGHRS, CDR2 YFSETQ. CDR3 region: CASSFFRQVEYLYGYTF. The CDR3 coding sequence is TGCGCCAGCAGCTTCTTCCGACAGGTAGAATACCTCTATGGCTACACCTTC.

This chain uses TRBV10-3 with TRBJ1-2; D perhaps matches TRBD1 (6 bases). Germline CDR1 is ENHRY and CDR2 is SYGVKD. The CDR3 totals 15 residues. V was trimmed by 2 bases and J by 5 bases, leaving 15 bases between them. The CDR3 is CAISEGGGLEYGYTF. CDR3 nucleotides: TGTGCCATCAGTGAGGGGGGCGGCCTGGAATATGGCTACACCTTC.

V is TRBV4-2 and J is TRBJ2-7; 10 nucleotides agree with TRBD2. The V segment lost 4 bases and the J segment 0 bases; nucleotides outside the gene matches: 3. Germline assignment: CDR1 LGHNA and CDR2 YNFKEQ. This CDR3 is built from 15 residues. The CDR3 sequence: CASSPGLADSYEQYF. As DNA, the CDR3 is TGTGCCAGCAGCCCAGGACTAGCGGACTCCTACGAGCAGTACTTC.

This sequence joins TRBV7-3 and TRBJ1-2; D gene ambiguous. The V end was cut by 4 bases, the J end by 4 bases, with 16 bases between. The germline V gene has CDR1 SGHTA and CDR2 FQGTGA. This CDR3 is 15 amino acids long. The chain's CDR3 is CASSSWTARGYGYTF. For the CDR3, the DNA is TGTGCCAGCAGCTCTTGGACGGCCCGGGGCTATGGCTACACCTTC. Using reference TRBV7-3 and TRBJ1-2 for the parts outside the CDR3, the full variable domain is GAGVSQTPSNKVTEKGKYVELRCDPISGHTALYWYRQSLGQGPEFLIYFQGTGAADDSGLPNDRFFAVRPEGSVSTLKIQRTERGDSAVYLCASSSWTARGYGYTFGSGTRLTVV.

V gene TRBV6-5 combines with J gene TRBJ1-1, with 10 bases aligning to TRBD1. The V gene's germline CDR1 is MNHEY and CDR2 SVGAGI. V dropped 7 bases and J dropped 5; count of bases not matched to a gene: 7. This CDR3 comprises 14 residues. In nucleotides, the CDR3 is TGTGCCAGCATCCAAAGGACAGGGGGGACTGAAGCTTTCTTT. Translating gives CASIQRTGGTEAFF.

The V call is TRBV5-1, the J call TRBJ2-5, with TRBD2 as a possible D gene (6 bases). Germline V gives CDR1 SGHRS, CDR2 YFSETQ. V lost 5 bases, J lost 4 bases, and 15 bases lay in between. This CDR3 contains 14 residues. The DNA of the CDR3 is TGCGCCAGCAGTCTCACTAGCCCAGGAGAGACCCAGTACTTC. This encodes CASSLTSPGETQYF.

The gene calls are TRBV7-8 and TRBJ2-5; no clear D. The CDR3 runs 13 residues. Germline CDR1 is SGHVS and CDR2 is FQNEAQ. V lost 4 bases and J 3 bases, leaving 9 bases between the germline ends. The CDR3 here is CASSSDTEETQYF. CDR3 sequence (DNA): TGTGCCAGCAGCTCCGACACTGAAGAGACCCAGTACTTC.

The chain combines TRBV30 with TRBJ1-5; 8 bases fit TRBD1. This CDR3 is 13 amino acids long. CDR1 is GTSNPN, CDR2 SVGIG, per germline (reference sequence). Germline trimming cut 2 bases from V and 4 bases from J; bases unmatched to any gene: 1. CDR3 region: CAWSRQGNQPQHF. DNA of the CDR3: TGTGCCTGGAGTCGACAGGGGAATCAGCCCCAGCATTTT.

The gene calls are TRBV7-2 and TRBJ2-3; TRBD2 matches 8 bases. This CDR3 comprises 17 residues. CDR1 is SGHTA and CDR2 is FQGNSA in the germline V gene. Germline trimming cut 5 bases from V and 2 bases from J; bases unmatched to any gene: 12. The CDR3 sequence is CASSPQVGGGNTDTQYF. In DNA, the CDR3 is TGTGCCAGCAGCCCGCAGGTGGGCGGGGGGAACACAGATACGCAGTATTTT.

This clone turned up a few times. The genes are TRBV27 and TRBJ2-3, with TRBD1 as a possible D gene (6 bases). Germline V gene data show CDR1 as MNHEY and CDR2 as SMNVEV (reference sequence). V lost 2 bases to trimming and J lost 0 bases, with 18 bases between them. The CDR3 loop spans 18 amino acids. CDR3 protein: CASSLGQGRPSSTDTQYF. CDR3 in DNA: TGTGCCAGCAGTTTAGGGCAGGGGAGACCTTCTAGCACAGATACGCAGTATTTT.

This clone was observed once. The J gene is TRBJ1-3, the V gene TRBV9; 9 nucleotides agree with TRBD1. CDR1 and CDR2 from the germline V gene are SGDLS and YYNGEE. This CDR3 is built from 15 residues. With V trimmed by 3 bases and J by 7 bases, 8 bases remained unmatched. CDR3 in DNA: TGTGCCAGCAGCGCCGGGACAGGGTGGCTCAACACCATATATTTT. Translation: CASSAGTGWLNTIYF.

This chain links TRBV7-9 with TRBJ2-5; possibly TRBD1 for D (5 bases). Germline loops: CDR1 SEHNR, CDR2 FQNEAQ (reference sequence). The CDR3 consists of 15 residues. The V and J ends lost 5 bases and 4 bases respectively, with 17 bases between them. CDR3 sequence reads: CASSSTFQGIETQYF. CDR3 bases: TGTGCCAGCAGCAGTACCTTCCAGGGAATAGAGACCCAGTACTTC.

The chain recombines TRBV2 with TRBJ1-2; 7 positions match TRBD1. The CDR3 totals 16 residues. V was pared by 0 bases and J by 2 bases, with 6 bases of the junction left unmatched. CDR1 and CDR2 from the germline V gene are SNHLY and FYNNEI. CDR3 amino acids: CASSEAPTGFNYGYTF. As DNA, the CDR3 is TGTGCCAGCAGTGAAGCTCCGACAGGGTTCAACTATGGCTACACCTTC.

The chain couples TRBV6-5 to TRBJ1-2; D gene unclear. Trimming pared 5 bases from V and 0 bases from J, leaving 4 bases between. CDR3 length equals 12 residues. The germline CDR1 and CDR2 sequences are MNHEY and SVGAGI. The CDR3: CASSVANYGYTF. The CDR3 DNA is TGTGCCAGCAGTGTAGCTAACTATGGCTACACCTTC.

The chain recombines TRBV11-2 with TRBJ1-4; D is uncertain. Germline V gene sequence: CDR1 SGHAT, CDR2 FQNNGV. V was shortened by 2 bases and J by 7 bases, with 20 bases between the two germline ends. CDR3 length equals 17 residues. The CDR3 DNA follows: TGTGCCAGCAGCTTATTCCCGGGGAGTCCAACCGGTGAAAAACTGTTTTTT. Residues: CASSLFPGSPTGEKLFF.

The chain combines TRBV5-8 with TRBJ1-1; D possibly corresponds to TRBD1 (5 bases). Trimming stripped 4 bases from V and 4 bases from J, with 14 bases between. Germline V gives CDR1 SGHTS, CDR2 YDEGEE. The CDR3 totals 14 residues. The CDR3 reads CASSPRRRGTEAFF. The CDR3 DNA reads TGTGCCAGCAGCCCTCGGCGGAGGGGCACTGAAGCTTTCTTT.

The chain is built from TRBV19 and TRBJ2-1; a weak D match, TRBD1 (6 bases). CDR1 and CDR2 (germline): LNHDA, SQIVND (reference sequence). The CDR3 runs to 13 residues. V was clipped by 8 bases and J by 8 bases, with 16 bases between them. CDR3 coding DNA: TGTGCCAGTGGAAGGGGGATATATTATGAGCAGTTCTTC. Translated, it gives CASGRGIYYEQFF. The entire variable domain, with the rest obtained from reference TRBV19 and TRBJ2-1, is as follows: DGGITQSPKYLFRKEGQNVTLSCEQNLNHDAMYWYRQDPGQGLRLIYYSQIVNDFQKGDIAEGYSVSREKKESFPLTVTSAQKNPTAFYLCASGRGIYYEQFFGPGTRLTVL.

In its sample, this clone was seen once. The gene calls are TRBV7-8 and TRBJ2-1, with a tentative D call TRBD1 (5 bases). Germline V CDR1 and CDR2: SGHVS, FQNEAQ. The CDR3 has 14 residues. Trimming pared 1 base from V and 10 bases from J, leaving 14 bases between. The CDR3 spells CASSLEGQAVEQFF. DNA of the CDR3: TGTGCCAGCAGCTTAGAAGGACAAGCAGTCGAGCAGTTCTTC.

This chain links TRBV27 with TRBJ1-4; D is unclear. Trimming cost V 3 bases and J 7 bases, with 9 bases left between them. From germline, CDR1 is MNHEY and CDR2 SMNVEV (reference sequence). This CDR3 spans 13 amino acids. CDR3 bases: TGTGCCAGCAGTTTTTGGGGAGGTGAAAAACTGTTTTTT. Its protein product is CASSFWGGEKLFF.

The chain carries TRBV5-6 and TRBJ1-4; 7 bases agree with TRBD1. The CDR3 consists of 13 residues. Germline lookup yields CDR1 SGHDT and CDR2 YYEEEE. V trimming: 7 bases; J trimming: 7 bases; junction bases outside the gene matches: 7. CDR3 nucleotides: TGTGCCAGCGGCCGACAGGGAGGTGAAAAACTGTTTTTT. This gives the protein CASGRQGGEKLFF.

The V gene is TRBV13, the J gene TRBJ2-7, with 11 bases matching TRBD2. CDR1 is PRHDT, CDR2 FYEKMQ, per germline (reference sequence). The V gene end was trimmed by 4 bases and the J gene end by 7 bases; junction bases not matched to a gene: 15. CDR3 size: 17 residues. CDR3: CASSSLSGGASGEEQYF. DNA of the CDR3: TGTGCCAGCAGCTCTCTTAGCGGGGGGGCCTCGGGGGAAGAGCAGTACTTC.

V is TRBV6-1 and J is TRBJ1-1, with a possible D match to TRBD1 (6 bases). Trimming left V 9 bases short and J 0 bases short, with 11 bases between. This CDR3 contains 13 residues. Germline V gene sequence: CDR1 MNHNS, CDR2 SASEGT. The CDR3 nucleotides are TGTGCCAGTCCGACAGGACTGAACACTGAAGCTTTCTTT. Protein sequence: CASPTGLNTEAFF.

V is TRBV5-6 and J is TRBJ2-1; D not resolved. Germline V CDR1 and CDR2: SGHDT, YYEEEE. Trimming stripped 0 bases from V and 3 bases from J, with 7 bases between. The CDR3 totals 14 residues. CDR3 region: CASSLDGSYNEQFF. CDR3 bases: TGTGCCAGCAGCTTGGATGGCAGCTACAATGAGCAGTTCTTC.

This chain connects TRBV9 to TRBJ2-1; D gene uncertain. The CDR3 has 11 amino acids. V gave up 3 bases and J gave up 5 bases, with 3 bases separating them. The germline V gene encodes CDR1 SGDLS and CDR2 YYNGEE. CDR3 coding DNA: TGTGCCAGCAGCGCCAACAATGAGCAGTTCTTC. This encodes CASSANNEQFF. Full variable domain (remainder filled in from reference TRBV9 and TRBJ2-1): DSGVTQTPKHLITATGQRVTLRCSPRSGDLSVYWYQQSLDQGLQFLIQYYNGEERAKGNILERFSAQQFPDLHSELNLSSLELGDSALYFCASSANNEQFFGPGTRLTVL.

The chain joins TRBV5-6 to TRBJ2-5, with D possibly TRBD1 on 5 matching bases. V lost 0 bases, J lost 4 bases, and 7 bases lay in between. Germline V gene lookup returns CDR1 SGHDT and CDR2 YYEEEE. This CDR3 has 13 amino acids. CDR3 in amino acids: CASSLDRRETQYF. The DNA of the CDR3 is TGTGCCAGCAGCTTGGACAGGAGAGAGACCCAGTACTTC.

The genes are TRBV4-1 and TRBJ1-3; 7 bases are a match to TRBD1. V was clipped by 1 base and J by 0 bases; unmatched bases: 3. The CDR3 extends over 16 amino acids. Looked up from germline, CDR1 is MGHRA and CDR2 is YSYEKL. CDR3 in DNA: TGCGCCAGCAGCCAAGCACAGGGGAGCTCTGGAAACACCATATATTTT. Protein sequence: CASSQAQGSSGNTIYF.